The entry below describes one T cell receptor (beta chain). The data are from a study of response to subunit inactivated influenza vaccine. TCRdb processed the RT-PCR reads anew with MiXCR; each CDR3 protein has one entry. The sample carries some 500,000 distinct CDR3 sequences, 16% recorded once. V lost 0 bases, J lost 7 bases, and 8 bases lay in between. The germline V gene has CDR1 SGHRS and CDR2 YFSETQ. The CDR3 sequence is 13 residues long. J is TRBJ1-5 and V is TRBV5-1; D may be TRBD1 (5 bases). The input for sequencing was CD4+ T cells sorted from PBMCs, taken roughly 24 months after vaccination. This TCR came from a man between 50 and 69 years old who received an inactivated influenza vaccine. As DNA, the CDR3 is TGCGCCAGCAGCTTGGAGGGGCACCAGCCCCAGCATTTT. It is translated as CASSLEGHQPQHF.